What follows describes a single TCR beta chain. Other DNA sequences in this specimen translate into the identical CDR3. Everyone who donated was a healthy bone marrow donor. The PCR ran on 60 Vbeta and 13 Jbeta primers. Sequencing was performed with immunoSEQ multiplex PCR; in TCRdb, only in-frame clones are kept and a portion is missing. Here the sample table reports under 90,000 clones. The data stem from a study of cytomegalovirus exposure and HLA in healthy donors. V was clipped by 10 bases and J by 0 bases; unmatched bases: 19. Germline V gene sequence: CDR1 LNHDA, CDR2 SQIVND (reference sequence). This CDR3 has 18 amino acids.

The rearrangement uses TRBV19 and TRBJ2-3, with TRBD2 matching 7 bases. Material: PBMCs. The sequence came from a man aged 50-60 years in good health and CMV-seropositive. This CDR3 is CANRKLEGLAVSTDTQYF. The CDR3 bases are TGTGCCAACAGGAAGTTGGAGGGTCTAGCGGTTAGCACAGATACGCAGTATTTT.